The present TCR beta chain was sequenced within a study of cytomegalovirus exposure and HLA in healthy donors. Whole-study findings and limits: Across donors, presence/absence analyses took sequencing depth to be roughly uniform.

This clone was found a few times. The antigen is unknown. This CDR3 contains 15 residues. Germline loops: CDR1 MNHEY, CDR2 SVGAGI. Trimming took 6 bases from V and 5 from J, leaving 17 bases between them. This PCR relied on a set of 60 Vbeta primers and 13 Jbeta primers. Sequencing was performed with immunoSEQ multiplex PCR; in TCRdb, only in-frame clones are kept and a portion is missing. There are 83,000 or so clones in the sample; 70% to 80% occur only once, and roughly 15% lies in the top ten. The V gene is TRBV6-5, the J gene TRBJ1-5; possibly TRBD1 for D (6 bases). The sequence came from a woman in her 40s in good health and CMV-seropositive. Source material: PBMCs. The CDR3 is CASRSGTTLDQPQHF. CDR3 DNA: TGTGCCAGCAGGTCCGGGACAACTTTGGATCAGCCCCAGCATTTT.